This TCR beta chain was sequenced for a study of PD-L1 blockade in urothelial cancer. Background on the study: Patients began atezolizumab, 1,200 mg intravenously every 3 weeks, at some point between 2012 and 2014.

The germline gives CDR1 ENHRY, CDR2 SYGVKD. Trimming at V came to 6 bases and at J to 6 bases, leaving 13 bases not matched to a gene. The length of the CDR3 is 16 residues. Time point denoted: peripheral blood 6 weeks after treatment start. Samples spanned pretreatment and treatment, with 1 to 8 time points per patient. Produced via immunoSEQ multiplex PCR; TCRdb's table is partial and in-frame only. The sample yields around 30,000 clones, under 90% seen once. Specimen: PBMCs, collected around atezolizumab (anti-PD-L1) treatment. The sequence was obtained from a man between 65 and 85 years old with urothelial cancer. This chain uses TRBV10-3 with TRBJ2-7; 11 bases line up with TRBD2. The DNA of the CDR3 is TGTGCCATCAGCCGCGCTACTAGCGGGAGCTTCTTCGAGCAGTACTTC. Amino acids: CAISRATSGSFFEQYF.